This T cell receptor beta chain was profiled in a study of T cell responses to AZD1222 COVID-19 vaccine. Germline assignment: CDR1 MRHNA and CDR2 SNTAGT. The V and J ends lost 0 bases and 0 bases respectively, with 5 bases between them. This CDR3 has 14 amino acids. Details on this clone: What it recognizes is unknown.

Profiling relied on immunoSEQ multiplex PCR, and the TCRdb table lists in-frame clones only, not all of them. The repertoire has about 140,000 clones, roughly 90% of them found once; the top ten carry about 4.8%. Findings and limits, study-wide: The reported proportion of spike-specific TCRs targeting unmutated variant regions was nearly half.

The rearrangement joins TRBV6-4 to TRBJ1-1; D is undetermined. Material: peripheral blood, obtained on day 0 of AZD1222 vaccination. The sequence was obtained from an adult in good health. Here the CDR3 DNA reads TGTGCCAGCAGTGACTCGACGGTGAACACTGAAGCTTTCTTT. Protein product: CASSDSTVNTEAFF.